These 5 T cell receptor beta chains came from one sample sequenced in a study of lymphopenia after photon versus proton radiotherapy. Using immunoSEQ multiplex PCR, the repertoire was profiled, and TCRdb retains in-frame clones only, with some absent. This sample has 28,000 or so clones, with around 85% found just once. The sequences come from peripheral blood, collected from a patient treated with photon-based radiotherapy. The receptors here all came from a man under 40 with gastric cancer.

This clone was recorded a few times. The chain has TRBV7-6 and TRBJ1-5; the D gene is possibly TRBD1 (6 bases). Germline V gene sequence: CDR1 SGHVS, CDR2 FNYEAQ. The CDR3 is made up of 15 amino acids. The V end lost 5 bases, the J end lost 4 bases, and 15 bases lay between the germline ends. As DNA, the CDR3 is TGTGCCAGCAGCCAGCAGACAGGAGCTAATCAGCCCCAGCATTTT. Protein: CASSQQTGANQPQHF.

The V gene is TRBV4-3, the J gene TRBJ2-3; 11 positions match TRBD2. V gave up 1 base and J gave up 3 bases; unmatched junction bases: 6. The CDR3 is 17 amino acids. The germline V gene has CDR1 LGHNA and CDR2 YSLEER. Here the CDR3 reads CASSQGIRTSGTDTQYF. In DNA, the CDR3 is TGCGCCAGCAGCCAAGGAATAAGGACTAGCGGGACAGATACGCAGTATTTT.

The chain is built from TRBV11-1 and TRBJ2-3, with 8 bases lining up with TRBD1. With 5 bases clipped from V and 1 base from J, the junction kept 2 bases outside the gene matches. The germline V gene has CDR1 SGHAT and CDR2 FQDESV (reference sequence). This CDR3 has 14 amino acids. The CDR3, as DNA: TGTGCCAGCAGCCTGGGACAGGGCACAGATACGCAGTATTTT. This gives the protein CASSLGQGTDTQYF. The whole variable domain, filled in from reference TRBV11-1 and TRBJ2-3, reads EAEVAQSPRYKITEKSQAVAFWCDPISGHATLYWYRQILGQGPELLVQFQDESVVDDSQLPKDRFSAERLKGVDSTLKIQPAELGDSAMYLCASSLGQGTDTQYFGPGTRLTVL.

V and J are TRBV7-2 and TRBJ2-5, with TRBD2 matching 8 bases. Germline lookup yields CDR1 SGHTA and CDR2 FQGNSA. The CDR3 sequence is 16 residues long. Losses at the gene ends were 2 bases for V and 6 bases for J; bases not matched to a gene: 11. The CDR3: CASSLQGGAGVKTQYF. CDR3 nucleotides: TGTGCCAGCAGCTTACAAGGAGGAGCGGGAGTGAAGACCCAGTACTTC.

The V and J genes are TRBV10-2 and TRBJ1-2; 7 positions match TRBD1. Looked up from germline, CDR1 is WSHSY and CDR2 is SAAADI. V dropped 0 bases and J dropped 4; count of bases not matched to a gene: 5. This CDR3 has 15 residues. The CDR3 DNA sequence: TGCGCCAGCAGTGAGTCGAAGGGACAGTTCTATGGCTACACCTTC. Its translation is CASSESKGQFYGYTF.